The 3 T cell receptor beta chains presented below share a single source sample, sequenced in a study of T cell repertoires in cytomegalovirus infection. The antigens these receptors bind are not known. Each CDR3 protein is one row after TCRdb ran MiXCR on the reads. This table has around 900,000 distinct CDR3 sequences, less than 40% appearing once. The input for sequencing was cultured CD8+ T cells from PBMCs, taken from culture after CMV antigen stimulation. These receptors originate from a human donor in good health (CMV status not recorded). Some clones in this sample may be carry-over from other donors' samples.

The V and J genes are TRBV6-6 and TRBJ1-3; D not certain. Germline-derived CDR1 and CDR2 are MNHNY and SVGAGI (reference sequence). V was pared by 2 bases and J by 0 bases, with 8 bases between. The CDR3 sequence is 15 residues long. CDR3 DNA sequence: TGTGCCAGCAGTTACACATGGGGCTCTGGAAACACCATATATTTT. This sequence encodes CASSYTWGSGNTIYF.

In this sample, this clonotype turned up a few times. The gene calls are TRBV7-6 and TRBJ2-7, with 8 bases matching TRBD1. Germline V lookup: CDR1 SGHVS, CDR2 FNYEAQ. V was clipped by 2 bases and J by 2 bases; unmatched bases: 5. The CDR3 covers 15 residues. CDR3 sequence reads: CASSLSQGEPYEQYF. DNA for the CDR3: TGTGCCAGCAGCTTATCACAGGGGGAACCCTACGAGCAGTACTTC.

This clonotype has at least ten counts. The rearrangement links TRBV27 to TRBJ2-3; 8 bases agree with TRBD2. Germline CDR1 MNHEY, CDR2 SMNVEV (reference sequence). With V trimmed by 8 bases and J by 1 base, 5 bases remained unmatched. This CDR3 contains 14 residues. The CDR3 sequence is CASGRGAGTDTQYF. The DNA for the CDR3 is TGTGCCAGCGGGCGGGGGGCCGGCACAGATACGCAGTATTTT.